This T cell receptor (beta chain) emerged from a study of response to subunit inactivated influenza vaccine. Overall study findings and caveats: Every seasonal influenza vaccination brings in few new T cells, the authors suggested.

This CDR3 is 18 amino acids long. Germline V gene sequence: CDR1 MNHNS, CDR2 SASEGT. Trimming at V came to 8 bases and at J to 2 bases, leaving 10 bases not matched to a gene. TCRdb itself ran the RT-PCR reads through MiXCR, one entry per CDR3 protein. The data hold about 700,000 distinct CDR3 sequences, with more than 11% observed a single time. Turning to this clonotype: The target antigen is unknown.

The sample in question was PBMCs from blood, obtained 14 days before vaccination. The chain carries TRBV6-1 and TRBJ2-1, with 15 bases identical to TRBD2. The receptor was isolated from a man aged 45-60 years who received an inactivated influenza vaccine. Here the CDR3 DNA reads TGTGCCAGCTACGGGACTAGCGGGAGGATGGTCACCTACAATGAGCAGTTCTTC. Protein product: CASYGTSGRMVTYNEQFF.